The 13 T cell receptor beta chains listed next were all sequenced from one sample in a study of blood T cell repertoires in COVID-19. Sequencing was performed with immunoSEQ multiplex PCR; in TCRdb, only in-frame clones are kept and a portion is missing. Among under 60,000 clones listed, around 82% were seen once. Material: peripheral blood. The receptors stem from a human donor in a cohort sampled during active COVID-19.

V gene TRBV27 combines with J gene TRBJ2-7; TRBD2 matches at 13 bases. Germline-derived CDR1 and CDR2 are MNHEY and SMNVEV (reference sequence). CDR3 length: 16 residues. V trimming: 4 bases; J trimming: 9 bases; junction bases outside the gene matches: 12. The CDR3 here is CASSSKTSGGGLGQYF. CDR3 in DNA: TGTGCCAGCAGTTCGAAAACTAGCGGGGGGGGCTTGGGGCAGTACTTC.

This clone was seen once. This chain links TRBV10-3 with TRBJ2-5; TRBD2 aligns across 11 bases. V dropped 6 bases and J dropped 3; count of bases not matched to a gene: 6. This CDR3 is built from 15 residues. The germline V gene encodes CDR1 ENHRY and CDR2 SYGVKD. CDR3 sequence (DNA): TGTGCCATCAGGGCTAGCGGGGGGACCGAAGAGACCCAGTACTTC. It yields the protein CAIRASGGTEETQYF.

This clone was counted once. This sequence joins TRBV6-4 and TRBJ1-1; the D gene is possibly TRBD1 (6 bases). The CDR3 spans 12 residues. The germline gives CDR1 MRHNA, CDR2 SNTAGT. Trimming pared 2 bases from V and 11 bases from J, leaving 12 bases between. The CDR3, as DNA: TGTGCCAGCAGTGACGTACAGGGACGCGCTTTCTTT. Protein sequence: CASSDVQGRAFF.

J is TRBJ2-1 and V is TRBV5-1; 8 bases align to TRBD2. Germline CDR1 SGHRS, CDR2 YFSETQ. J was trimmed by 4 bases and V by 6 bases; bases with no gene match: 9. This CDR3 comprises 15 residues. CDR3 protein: CASTSQRGSYNEQFF. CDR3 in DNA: TGCGCCAGCACGTCACAGCGGGGGTCGTACAATGAGCAGTTCTTC.

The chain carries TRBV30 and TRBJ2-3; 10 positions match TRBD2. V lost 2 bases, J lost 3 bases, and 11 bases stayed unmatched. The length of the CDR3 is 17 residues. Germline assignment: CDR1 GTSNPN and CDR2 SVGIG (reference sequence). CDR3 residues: CAWSLPPLAGETDTQYF. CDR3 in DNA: TGTGCCTGGAGTCTTCCTCCCCTAGCGGGGGAGACAGATACGCAGTATTTT.

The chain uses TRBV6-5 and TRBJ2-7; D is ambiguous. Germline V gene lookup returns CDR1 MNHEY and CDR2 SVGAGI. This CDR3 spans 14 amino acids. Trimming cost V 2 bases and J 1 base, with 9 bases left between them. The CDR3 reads CASSYSRVSYEQYF. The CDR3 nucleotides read TGTGCCAGCAGTTACAGTCGAGTTTCCTACGAGCAGTACTTC.

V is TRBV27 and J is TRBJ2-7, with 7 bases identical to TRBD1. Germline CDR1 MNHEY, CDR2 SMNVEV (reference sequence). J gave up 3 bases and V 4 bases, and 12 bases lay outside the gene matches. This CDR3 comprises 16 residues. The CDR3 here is CASSSRQGAAIYEQYF. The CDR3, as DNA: TGTGCCAGCAGTTCACGACAGGGCGCGGCGATCTACGAGCAGTACTTC.

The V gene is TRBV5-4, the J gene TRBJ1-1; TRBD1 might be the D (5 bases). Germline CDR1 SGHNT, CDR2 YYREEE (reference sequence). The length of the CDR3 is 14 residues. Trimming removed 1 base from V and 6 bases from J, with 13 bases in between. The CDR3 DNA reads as TGTGCCAGCAGCTTGTCAGGGACTCCCTCTGAAGCTTTCTTT. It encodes CASSLSGTPSEAFF.

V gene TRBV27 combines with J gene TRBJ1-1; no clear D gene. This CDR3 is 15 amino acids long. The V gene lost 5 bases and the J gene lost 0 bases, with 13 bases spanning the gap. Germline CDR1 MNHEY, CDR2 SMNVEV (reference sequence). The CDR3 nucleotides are TGTGCCAGCAGTCCCACGCCAGCGATGAACACTGAAGCTTTCTTT. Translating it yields CASSPTPAMNTEAFF.

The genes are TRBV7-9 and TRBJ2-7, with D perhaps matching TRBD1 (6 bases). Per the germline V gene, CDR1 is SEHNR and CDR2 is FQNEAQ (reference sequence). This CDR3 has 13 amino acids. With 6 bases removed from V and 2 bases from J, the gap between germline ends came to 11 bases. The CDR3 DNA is TGTGCCAGCAGTAACAGGGAAACCTACGAGCAGTACTTC. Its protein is CASSNRETYEQYF.

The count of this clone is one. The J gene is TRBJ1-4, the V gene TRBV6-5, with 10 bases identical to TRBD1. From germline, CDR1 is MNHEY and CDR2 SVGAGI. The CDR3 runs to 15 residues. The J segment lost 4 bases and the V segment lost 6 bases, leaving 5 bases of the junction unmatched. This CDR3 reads CASRTGTGDNEKLFF. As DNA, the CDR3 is TGTGCCAGCAGAACCGGGACAGGGGATAATGAAAAACTGTTTTTT.

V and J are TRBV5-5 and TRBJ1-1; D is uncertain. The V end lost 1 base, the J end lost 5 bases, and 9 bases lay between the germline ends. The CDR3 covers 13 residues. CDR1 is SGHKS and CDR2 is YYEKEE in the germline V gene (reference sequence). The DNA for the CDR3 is TGTGCCAGCAGCTTGACTCGGTTTACTGAAGCTTTCTTT. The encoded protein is CASSLTRFTEAFF.

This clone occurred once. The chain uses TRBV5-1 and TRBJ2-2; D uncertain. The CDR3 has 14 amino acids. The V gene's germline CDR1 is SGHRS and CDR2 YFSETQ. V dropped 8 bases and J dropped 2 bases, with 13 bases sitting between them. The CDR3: CASKQNSNTGELFF. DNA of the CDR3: TGCGCCAGTAAACAAAATTCTAACACCGGGGAGCTGTTTTTT. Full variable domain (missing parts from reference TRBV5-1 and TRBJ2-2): KAGVTQTPRYLIKTRGQQVTLSCSPISGHRSVSWYQQTPGQGLQFLFEYFSETQRNKGNFPGRFSGRQFSNSRSEMNVSTLELGDSALYLCASKQNSNTGELFFGEGSRLTVL.